The T cell receptor beta chain described here comes from a study of vaccination and CD4 T cells after COVID-19. Study context: Six males and four females, two of them Hispanic, were enrolled as convalescents.

The time point was: late sampling 161 to 241 days after vaccination in a few convalescent patients. Treatment here: approximately 11-day PBMC culture with coronavirus spike peptide pools or control peptides (ViraFEST assay). Sequencing of cultured CD4+ T cell DNA used the Oncomine TCR Beta short-read assay. Each CDR3 protein is one row after TCRdb ran MiXCR on the PCR reads. The sample lists roughly 23,000 distinct CDR3 sequences; less than 45% were seen once. Details on this clonotype: Its antigen is still unknown.

This CDR3 spans 13 amino acids. Germline V gene sequence: CDR1 MNHEY, CDR2 SVGAGI. V lost 0 bases, J lost 5 bases, and 6 bases lay in between. This chain links TRBV6-5 with TRBJ2-3, with no clear D. The receptor was isolated from a human donor who had recovered from COVID-19. This specimen consisted of CD4+ T cells from blood, cultured in vitro, obtained about 7 months after SARS-CoV-2 vaccination. The CDR3 loop reads CASSYSSRDTQYF. The CDR3 DNA follows: TGTGCCAGCAGTTACTCGAGCCGAGATACGCAGTATTTT.